The source of this TCR beta chain is a study of regulatory T cells in long-lasting Graves disease. The study's findings and limits: TCR diversity was lower in persistent than newly diagnosed Graves' disease. With a small sample size, accuracy may have been reduced.

At least ten counts were recorded for this clonotype. As yet, its antigen is unknown. This CDR3 comprises 17 residues. V dropped 2 bases and J dropped 0 bases, with 14 bases sitting between them. Germline loops: CDR1 MDHEN, CDR2 SYDVKM. Combining iRepertoire HTBI primers with Arm-PCR of CDR3 regions, the authors built TCR beta libraries. TCRdb redid the calling of the multiplex PCR reads with MiXCR, one entry per CDR3 protein. Among over 350,000 distinct CDR3 sequences listed, approximately 15% were seen once. Stated time point: newly diagnosed GD, antithyroid drugs for less than 3 months. Extracted RNA from PBMCs served as the source of the TCR library. These same data were also listed under a study on T cells in Graves' hyperthyroidism and ophthalmopathy.

Sequencing used peripheral blood mononuclear cells (PBMCs), obtained at new diagnosis, from a patient treated with antithyroid drugs. This rearrangement joins TRBV28 to TRBJ2-1; weak D call: TRBD2 (6 bases). This clonotype was obtained from a woman aged 50 to 60 with Graves disease. CDR3 amino acids: CASSLSGPRSSYNEQFF. The CDR3 coding sequence is TGTGCCAGCAGTTTAAGCGGGCCCCGTAGCTCCTACAATGAGCAGTTCTTC.